This T cell receptor (beta chain) was retrieved from a study of shared clonotypes between healthy human individuals. CDR3 size: 16 residues. V shed 5 bases and J shed 5 bases, with 19 bases lying between them. Germline CDR1 is SGHTA and CDR2 is FQGTGA. The protocol was immunoSEQ multiplex PCR, while the TCRdb copy is restricted to in-frame clones and leaves out a portion. The top ten hold approximately 0.36% of the sample, which has about 2.4 million clones, 90% to 95% seen once. The chain uses TRBV7-3 and TRBJ2-1; D gene uncertain. Sequenced input: naive CD4+ T cells from PBMCs. Subset described: CD45RA+ positively selected. The origin of this receptor is a man between 18 and 35 years old in good health. Some clones in this sample may be carry-over from other donors' samples. This CDR3 reads CASSPRRASSNNEQFF. The CDR3 DNA reads TGTGCCAGCAGCCCCCGACGGGCGTCTTCCAACAATGAGCAGTTCTTC.